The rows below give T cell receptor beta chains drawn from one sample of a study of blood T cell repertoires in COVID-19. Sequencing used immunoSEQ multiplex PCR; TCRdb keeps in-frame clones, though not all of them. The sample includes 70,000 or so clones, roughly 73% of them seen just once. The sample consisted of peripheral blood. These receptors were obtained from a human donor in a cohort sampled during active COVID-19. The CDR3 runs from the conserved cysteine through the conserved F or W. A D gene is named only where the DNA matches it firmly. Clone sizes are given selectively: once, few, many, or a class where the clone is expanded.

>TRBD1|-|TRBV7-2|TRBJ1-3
CASSAGQAEGNTIYF
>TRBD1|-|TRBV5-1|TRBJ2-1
CASRGQAYNEQFF
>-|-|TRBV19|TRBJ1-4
CASSPGATNEKLFF
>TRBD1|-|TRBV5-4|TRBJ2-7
CASSLLGQASSYEQYF
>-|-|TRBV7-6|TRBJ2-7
CASSPEQSSYEQYF
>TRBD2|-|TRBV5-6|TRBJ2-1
CASSPAGGAMQFF
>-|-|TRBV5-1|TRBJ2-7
CASRQELNEQYF
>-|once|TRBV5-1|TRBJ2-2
CASSSGFDTGELFF
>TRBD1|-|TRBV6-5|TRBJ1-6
CASRGTGANSPLHF
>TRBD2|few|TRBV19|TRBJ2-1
CASKTSGRAGHNEQFF
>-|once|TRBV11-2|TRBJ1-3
CASSTRRQAYGNTIYF
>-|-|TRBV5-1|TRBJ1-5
CASSLEGSGNQPQHF
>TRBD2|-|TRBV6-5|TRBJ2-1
CASSLGLAGAGEQFF
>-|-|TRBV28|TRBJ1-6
CASTLLRVNSPLHF
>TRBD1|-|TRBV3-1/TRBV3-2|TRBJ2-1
CASSQQQGAYNEQFF
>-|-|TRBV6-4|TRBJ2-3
CASSDSWAGTDTQYF
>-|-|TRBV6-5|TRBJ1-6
CASSLEEGRALHF
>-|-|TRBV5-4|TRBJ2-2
CASSLAGVNTGELFF
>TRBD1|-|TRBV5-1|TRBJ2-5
CASSLIGTGGETQYF
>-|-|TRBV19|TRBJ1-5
CASSIGRSSNQPQHF
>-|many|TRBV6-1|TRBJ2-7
CASSEAAGTSYEQYF
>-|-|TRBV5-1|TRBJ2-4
CASSPRGPGDIQYF
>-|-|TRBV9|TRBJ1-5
CASSPFGGPQPQHF
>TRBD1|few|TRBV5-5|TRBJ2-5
CASTWTGQETQYF
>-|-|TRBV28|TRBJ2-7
CASSPVAYEQYF
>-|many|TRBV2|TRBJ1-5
CASSVGGGGNQPQHF
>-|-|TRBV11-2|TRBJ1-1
CASSLVPGRGTEAFF
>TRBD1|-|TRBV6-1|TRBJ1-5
CASSEAGTGGISQPQHF
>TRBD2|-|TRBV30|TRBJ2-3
CAWSVLAATDTQYF
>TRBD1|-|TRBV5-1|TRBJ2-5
CASSLGTGEALETQYF
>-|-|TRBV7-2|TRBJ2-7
CASSLNGGAGEQYF
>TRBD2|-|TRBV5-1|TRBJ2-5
CASNLAGGRETQYF
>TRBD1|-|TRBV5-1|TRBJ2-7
CASSWGTGGDYEQYF
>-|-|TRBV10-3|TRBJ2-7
CATGDSPSYEQYF
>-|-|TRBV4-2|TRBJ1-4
CASSQRGVGEKLFF
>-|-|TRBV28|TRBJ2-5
CASSLPLQGETQYF
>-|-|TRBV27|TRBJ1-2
CASSLNRAGDGYTF
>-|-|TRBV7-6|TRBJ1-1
CASSLRSGGNTEAFF
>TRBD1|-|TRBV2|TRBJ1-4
CATTGGINEKLFF
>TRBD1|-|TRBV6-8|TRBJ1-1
CASGRQGEGEDTEAFF
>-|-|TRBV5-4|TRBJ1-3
CASSSRQGSGNTIYF
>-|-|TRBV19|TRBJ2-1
CASTPGDTYNEQFF
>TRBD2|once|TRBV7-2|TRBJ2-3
CASSLRASGTTDTQYF
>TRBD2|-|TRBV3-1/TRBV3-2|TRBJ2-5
CASSPSPGGRETQYF
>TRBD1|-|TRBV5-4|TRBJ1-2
CASRVDRGSGYTF